This T cell receptor beta chain was sequenced for a study of blood T cell repertoires in COVID-19. Recovered Cohort 3 donors showed two negative PCRs, clearance, or symptom resolution. The protocol was immunoSEQ multiplex PCR, while the TCRdb copy is restricted to in-frame clones and leaves out a portion. The table lists under 350,000 clones, approximately 84% of them singletons, with about 4% in the top ten. Sequenced material: PBMCs or T cells enriched from blood (not recorded which). The receptor was isolated from a young man who had recovered from COVID-19.

CDR3 in DNA: TGTGCCAGTAGGGACAGGGCTACCCTCGGAAATTCACCCCTCCACTTT. Residues: CASRDRATLGNSPLHF. The J gene is TRBJ1-6, the V gene TRBV19; TRBD1 matches 8 bases. The germline V gene has CDR1 LNHDA and CDR2 SQIVND (reference sequence). The J segment lost 7 bases and the V segment lost 6 bases, leaving 11 bases of the junction unmatched. CDR3 size: 16 residues.